This passage covers 19 T cell receptor beta chains from one sample sequenced in a study of blood T cells in healthy people across ages. Combining a sample-barcoded 5' primer with a J-beta primer mix, a second PCR ran for roughly 7 to 11 cycles. MiXCR, applied by TCRdb to the 5' RACE reads, yields one record per CDR3 protein. This table has over a million distinct CDR3 sequences, 20% to 25% appearing once. This sample also appeared in a second study, on T cells of mothers and their children.

The sample was blood. These TCRs come from a girl between 2 and 10 years old in good health.

In its sample, this clonotype was seen a few times. The V and J genes are TRBV6-2 or TRBV6-3 and TRBJ2-5; TRBD2 agrees at 7 bases. CDR1 is MNHEY and CDR2 is SVGEGT in the germline V gene. With 4 bases clipped from V and 3 bases from J, the junction kept 11 bases outside the gene matches. The CDR3 sequence is 16 residues long. Here the CDR3 reads CASSSSRLADEETQYF. The CDR3 bases are TGTGCCAGCAGTTCCTCCAGACTAGCAGACGAAGAGACCCAGTACTTC.

A few counts support this clonotype. The V gene is TRBV5-1, the J gene TRBJ1-2; 12 bases are shared with TRBD1. Germline V gene data show CDR1 as SGHRS and CDR2 as YFSETQ. V shed 4 bases and J 6 bases; nucleotides not matched to a gene: 7. This CDR3 is 15 amino acids long. The CDR3 sequence: CASSGSGTGGDGYTF. The CDR3 nucleotides are TGCGCCAGCAGCGGGTCCGGGACAGGGGGCGATGGCTACACCTTC.

This sequence joins TRBV5-1 and TRBJ1-4; tentatively, D is TRBD1 (5 bases). The germline V gene encodes CDR1 SGHRS and CDR2 YFSETQ. CDR3 length: 15 amino acids. Trimming took 2 bases from V and 9 from J, leaving 17 bases between them. CDR3 coding DNA: TGCGCCAGCAGCTTCGGGGGGTCCTTGATGAAAAAACTGTTTTTT. Its translation is CASSFGGSLMKKLFF.

This clonotype came up a few times. This chain connects TRBV28 to TRBJ2-5; the D gene could be TRBD1 or TRBD2 (5 bases each). Matching the DNA end better, TRBJ2-1 makes the J call doubtful. The CDR3 is made up of 13 amino acids. The germline V gene has CDR1 MDHEN and CDR2 SYDVKM. The CDR3 loop reads CANADPRGNEQFF. CDR3 DNA: TGTGCCAACGCGGACCCGAGGGGCAATGAGCAGTTCTTC.

This clonotype was detected a few times. The gene calls are TRBV4-1 and TRBJ2-2; tentative D call: TRBD2 (6 bases). The germline V gene encodes CDR1 MGHRA and CDR2 YSYEKL. This CDR3 comprises 15 residues. The V end was cut by 2 bases, the J end by 5 bases, with 12 bases between. The CDR3 here is CASSQTRLETGELFF. The CDR3 DNA reads as TGCGCCAGCAGCCAAACAAGACTAGAGACCGGGGAGCTGTTTTTT.

This sequence joins TRBV29-1 and TRBJ2-7; TRBD1 matches at 8 bases. The CDR3 spans 14 residues. CDR1 is SQVTM, CDR2 ANQGSEA, per germline. Trimming took 5 bases from V and 0 from J; bases not matched to a gene: 6. Here the CDR3 reads CSVQRTGGSYEQYF. CDR3 DNA sequence: TGCAGCGTTCAACGAACAGGGGGCTCCTACGAGCAGTACTTC.

The V and J genes are TRBV6-5 and TRBJ2-1; D possibly corresponds to TRBD2 (6 bases). The CDR3 has 18 residues. V was shortened by 2 bases and J by 0 bases, with 17 bases between the two germline ends. Germline loops: CDR1 MNHEY, CDR2 SVGAGI. This CDR3 is CASSYPPGAGSSYNEQFF. As DNA, the CDR3 is TGTGCCAGCAGTTACCCCCCGGGCGCGGGAAGCTCCTACAATGAGCAGTTCTTC.

V is TRBV2 and J is TRBJ2-1; 9 bases line up with TRBD2. Per the germline V gene, CDR1 is SNHLY and CDR2 is FYNNEI. V shed 2 bases, J shed 7 bases, and the junction held 9 bases outside the gene matches. The CDR3 extends over 16 amino acids. The CDR3, as DNA: TGTGCCAGCAGTGAACTCCTAGCGGGAAAGGATAATGAGCAGTTCTTC. This sequence encodes CASSELLAGKDNEQFF. The complete variable domain, with remaining parts taken from reference TRBV2 and TRBJ2-1, reads EPEVTQTPSHQVTQMGQEVILRCVPISNHLYFYWYRQILGQKVEFLVSFYNNEISEKSEIFDDQFSVERPDGSNFTLKIRSTKLEDSAMYFCASSELLAGKDNEQFFGPGTRLTVL.

The chain recombines TRBV19 with TRBJ2-7; the match to TRBD2 covers 9 bases. CDR3 length equals 15 residues. V was clipped by 5 bases and J by 5 bases; unmatched bases: 10. Per the germline V gene, CDR1 is LNHDA and CDR2 is SQIVND (reference sequence). The CDR3 DNA follows: TGTGCCAGTAGTTTAAGATCTAGCGGGACGGACGAGCAGTACTTC. Amino acid sequence: CASSLRSSGTDEQYF.

This clonotype was observed a few times. V gene TRBV2 combines with J gene TRBJ1-2; D uncertain. The V gene's germline CDR1 is SNHLY and CDR2 FYNNEI. There are 14 residues in the CDR3. V was cut by 6 bases and J by 4 bases, with 15 bases left in between. The CDR3 nucleotides read TGTGCCAGCAGGGCAGACTCTCATATCTATGGCTACACCTTC. Translating it yields CASRADSHIYGYTF.

The chain combines TRBV5-1 with TRBJ1-1, with 7 bases fitting TRBD1. This CDR3 is 13 amino acids long. Unmatched junction bases numbered 3, after V lost 0 bases and J lost 7 bases. The germline V gene has CDR1 SGHRS and CDR2 YFSETQ. CDR3 DNA sequence: TGCGCCAGCAGCTTGGAGGGGGCTATTGAAGCTTTCTTT. This gives the protein CASSLEGAIEAFF.

The V call is TRBV28, the J call TRBJ2-6, with TRBD1 matching over 7 bases. Trimming took 5 bases from V and 2 from J; bases not matched to a gene: 3. Germline loops: CDR1 MDHEN, CDR2 SYDVKM. This CDR3 has 15 amino acids. CDR3 sequence reads: CASSTQGAGANVLTF. For the CDR3, the DNA is TGTGCCAGCAGTACCCAGGGGGCTGGGGCCAACGTCCTGACTTTC.

This clonotype was seen a handful of times. This chain joins TRBV29-1 and TRBJ1-6; 7 bases are a match to TRBD1. CDR3 length: 13 amino acids. J was trimmed by 9 bases and V by 4 bases; bases with no gene match: 6. Germline CDR1 is SQVTM and CDR2 is ANQGSEA. The CDR3: CSVATGDSSPLHF. CDR3 bases: TGCAGCGTTGCAACAGGGGACAGTTCACCCCTCCACTTT.

This clonotype was counted only a few times. The chain has TRBV7-9 and TRBJ1-1; D uncertain. Germline CDR1 SEHNR, CDR2 FQNEAQ (reference sequence). This CDR3 region has 14 residues. The germline V and J ends were trimmed by 3 bases and 4 bases, with 12 bases remaining between them. CDR3 in DNA: TGTGCCAGCAGCTTGGTGTCCTGGGGCACTGAAGCTTTCTTT. It is translated as CASSLVSWGTEAFF. Supplemented by reference TRBV7-9 and TRBJ1-1, the full variable domain reads DTGVSQNPRHKITKRGQNVTFRCDPISEHNRLYWYRQTLGQGPEFLTYFQNEAQLEKSRLLSDRFSAERPKGSFSTLEIQRTEQGDSAMYLCASSLVSWGTEAFFGQGTRLTVV.

About this clonotype itself: Given a much more abundant clone one base away, this may be a read error. This chain connects TRBV11-1 to TRBJ2-3; 9 bases are shared with TRBD1. This CDR3 has 14 residues. Germline V lookup: CDR1 SGHAT, CDR2 FQDESV (reference sequence). The CDR3 protein is CASGLRTGADTQYF. Here the CDR3 DNA reads TGTGCCAGCGGCTTAAGGACAGGGGCAGATACGCAGTATTTT.

The chain has TRBV24-1 and TRBJ2-6; D is possibly TRBD1 (5 bases). V was clipped by 1 base and J by 2 bases, with 8 bases between them. The CDR3 length is 16 residues. Germline V gene sequence: CDR1 KGHDR, CDR2 SFDVKD. The CDR3 DNA is TGTGCCACCAGTGATTTTAGGGGCACTGGGGCCAACGTCCTGACTTTC. Residues: CATSDFRGTGANVLTF.

This rearrangement joins TRBV19 to TRBJ2-7; 12 positions match TRBD2. The germline V gene has CDR1 LNHDA and CDR2 SQIVND (reference sequence). V was pared by 3 bases and J by 5 bases, with 11 bases of the junction left unmatched. This CDR3 region has 17 residues. The CDR3 here is CASSMLRLAGVGNEQYF. The CDR3 nucleotides are TGTGCCAGTAGTATGCTTCGACTAGCGGGAGTTGGCAACGAGCAGTACTTC.

V usage is TRBV14 and J usage is TRBJ2-7, with unresolved D. Germline CDR1 reads SGHDN; CDR2 reads FVKESK. The V and J ends lost 4 bases and 3 bases respectively, with 10 bases between them. The CDR3 runs to 13 residues. CDR3 in amino acids: CASSRGNHYEQYF. The CDR3 region has the DNA TGTGCCAGCAGCCGAGGCAACCACTACGAGCAGTACTTC.

This clonotype was detected a few times. J is TRBJ2-7 and V is TRBV10-3, with TRBD1 identical over 7 bases. The CDR3 contains 14 residues. CDR1 ENHRY and CDR2 SYGVKD come from the germline V gene. J gave up 2 bases and V 9 bases, and 10 bases lay outside the gene matches. DNA of the CDR3: TGTGCCATTCCTGGACAGGAGGTACCCTACGAGCAGTACTTC. This sequence encodes CAIPGQEVPYEQYF.